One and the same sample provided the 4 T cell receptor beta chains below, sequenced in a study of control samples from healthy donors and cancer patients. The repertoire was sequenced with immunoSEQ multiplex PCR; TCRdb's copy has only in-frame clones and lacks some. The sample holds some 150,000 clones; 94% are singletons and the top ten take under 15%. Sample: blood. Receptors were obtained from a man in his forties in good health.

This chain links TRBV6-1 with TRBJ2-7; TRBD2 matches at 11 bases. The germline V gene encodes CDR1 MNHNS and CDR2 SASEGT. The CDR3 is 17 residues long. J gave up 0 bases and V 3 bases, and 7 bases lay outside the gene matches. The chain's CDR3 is CASSDGVAGGHSYEQYF. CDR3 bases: TGTGCCAGCAGTGACGGCGTAGCGGGAGGGCACTCCTACGAGCAGTACTTC.

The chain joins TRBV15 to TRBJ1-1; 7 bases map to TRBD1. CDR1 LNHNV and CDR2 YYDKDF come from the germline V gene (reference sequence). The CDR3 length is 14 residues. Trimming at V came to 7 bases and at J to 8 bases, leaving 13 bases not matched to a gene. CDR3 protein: CATTVNRGGGEAFF. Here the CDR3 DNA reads TGTGCCACCACCGTGAACAGGGGCGGAGGGGAAGCTTTCTTT.

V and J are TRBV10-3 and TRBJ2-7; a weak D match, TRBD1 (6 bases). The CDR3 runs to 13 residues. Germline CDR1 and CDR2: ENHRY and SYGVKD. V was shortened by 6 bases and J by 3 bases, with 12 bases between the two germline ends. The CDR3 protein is CAIRPDSHYEQYF. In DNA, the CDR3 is TGTGCCATCAGGCCGGACAGCCACTACGAGCAGTACTTC.

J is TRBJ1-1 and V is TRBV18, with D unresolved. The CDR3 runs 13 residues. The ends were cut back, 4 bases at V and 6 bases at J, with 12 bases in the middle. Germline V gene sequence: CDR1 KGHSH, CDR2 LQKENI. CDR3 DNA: TGTGCCAGCTCACTTATCTACAGCCCTGAAGCTTTCTTT. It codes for CASSLIYSPEAFF.